The 26 T cell receptor beta chains below were found in one sample sequenced in a study of low-dose radiotherapy and immunotherapy resistance in tumors. First-strand cDNA relied on TRAV- and TRBV-specific primers spanning alpha and beta chains. Amplification, which lasted about 20 PCR cycles, used a constant-region primer and V-primer adapter to amplify TCRs. A single record per CDR3 protein comes from TCRdb applying MiXCR to the reads. The sample has about 39,000 distinct CDR3 sequences, about a third seen once. Sample time point: before trial treatment. The sequences come from PBMCs, collected before treatment. All receptors derive from a male donor with gallbladder cancer.

This clonotype was seen a handful of times. The chain combines TRBV28 with TRBJ1-1; possible D gene TRBD1, 6 bases. The germline V gene has CDR1 MDHEN and CDR2 SYDVKM. V lost 4 bases and J 1 base, leaving 10 bases between the germline ends. The CDR3 has 14 amino acids. CDR3 sequence: CASSSGRGNTEAFF. DNA of the CDR3: TGTGCCAGCAGTTCAGGCAGGGGGAACACTGAAGCTTTCTTT.

The chain recombines TRBV5-1 with TRBJ2-2, with 8 bases matching TRBD2. The CDR3 is 15 amino acids. Germline lookup yields CDR1 SGHRS and CDR2 YFSETQ. J was trimmed by 1 base and V by 2 bases; bases with no gene match: 1. The CDR3 loop reads CASSLAGENTGELFF. The CDR3 DNA follows: TGCGCCAGCAGCTTAGCGGGGGAGAACACCGGGGAGCTGTTTTTT.

The V gene is TRBV3-1, the J gene TRBJ2-2; possibly TRBD2 for D (6 bases). CDR3 size: 17 residues. CDR1 LGHDT and CDR2 YNNKEL come from the germline V gene (reference sequence). Trimming cost V 2 bases and J 9 bases, with 22 bases left between them. CDR3 residues: CASSQPSGLRDVRELFF. CDR3 sequence (DNA): TGTGCCAGCAGCCAACCTTCGGGACTCCGGGACGTCCGGGAGCTGTTTTTT.

This chain links TRBV5-4 with TRBJ2-1; 8 nucleotides agree with TRBD2. J lost 2 bases, V lost 2 bases, and 3 bases had no gene match. The CDR3 consists of 15 residues. Germline V CDR1 and CDR2: SGHNT, YYREEE (reference sequence). In DNA form, the CDR3 reads TGTGCCAGCAGCTTTCCGGGAGGGCCCTACAATGAGCAGTTCTTC. Translation gives CASSFPGGPYNEQFF. Full variable domain (outside the CDR3, taken from reference TRBV5-4 and TRBJ2-1): ETGVTQSPTHLIKTRGQQVTLRCSSQSGHNTVSWYQQALGQGPQFIFQYYREEENGRGNFPPRFSGLQFPNYSSELNVNALELDDSALYLCASSFPGGPYNEQFFGPGTRLTVL.

This clonotype was seen at least ten times. V gene TRBV4-1 combines with J gene TRBJ2-1; no clear D. The CDR3 contains 13 residues. Trimming pared 1 base from V and 12 bases from J, leaving 13 bases between. Per the germline V gene, CDR1 is MGHRA and CDR2 is YSYEKL. The CDR3 loop is CASSQVASPTQFF. The CDR3 nucleotides are TGCGCCAGCAGCCAAGTTGCGTCCCCTACGCAGTTCTTC.

This clonotype showed up many times. This chain connects TRBV7-6 to TRBJ2-3; a weak D match, TRBD1 (6 bases). The V and J ends lost 2 bases and 5 bases respectively, with 11 bases between them. Germline V gene sequence: CDR1 SGHVS, CDR2 FNYEAQ. This CDR3 spans 14 amino acids. CDR3 loop: CASSLQLGGDTQYF. The CDR3 DNA reads as TGTGCCAGCAGCTTACAACTAGGGGGAGATACGCAGTATTTT.

At least ten counts were recorded for this clonotype. The CDR3 region has the DNA TGCGCCAGCAGCTTGGGAACGGGCGCCGAGACCCAGTACTTC. This encodes CASSLGTGAETQYF. The chain recombines TRBV5-1 with TRBJ2-5, with D uncertain. The V gene lost 0 bases and the J gene lost 5 bases, with 11 bases spanning the gap. Germline CDR1 and CDR2: SGHRS and YFSETQ. The CDR3 consists of 14 residues.

In its sample, this clonotype was seen many times. This chain connects TRBV7-8 to TRBJ2-5; a weak D match, TRBD2 (6 bases). Trimming took 1 base from V and 1 from J, leaving 16 bases between them. Looked up from germline, CDR1 is SGHVS and CDR2 is FQNEAQ. This CDR3 region has 17 residues. The chain's CDR3 is CASSLGTGLGVQETQYF. The CDR3 DNA sequence: TGTGCCAGCAGCTTAGGGACGGGACTGGGGGTCCAAGAGACCCAGTACTTC.

There are many counts of this clonotype. The chain employs TRBV5-1 and TRBJ2-3, with 9 bases that match TRBD2. The CDR3 length is 20 residues. The V segment lost 3 bases and the J segment 0 bases; nucleotides outside the gene matches: 17. Germline-derived CDR1 and CDR2 are SGHRS and YFSETQ. The CDR3 protein is CASSYGQAPGLAPSTDTQYF. In DNA form, the CDR3 reads TGCGCCAGCAGCTACGGACAGGCCCCAGGACTAGCGCCTAGCACAGATACGCAGTATTTT.

The table lists this clonotype with many counts. The chain recombines TRBV10-3 with TRBJ2-7, with 7 bases lining up with TRBD1. CDR1 is ENHRY, CDR2 SYGVKD, per germline. Trimming at V came to 5 bases and at J to 3 bases, leaving 10 bases not matched to a gene. The CDR3 spans 15 residues. Here the CDR3 DNA reads TGTGCCATCAGTCAGGGGGTGGCGGGCCGCTACGAGCAGTACTTC. Its protein product is CAISQGVAGRYEQYF.

This clonotype has a handful of counts. The chain joins TRBV5-1 to TRBJ2-7, with 9 bases matching TRBD1. Germline V CDR1 and CDR2: SGHRS, YFSETQ. The CDR3 is made up of 15 amino acids. The V and J ends lost 2 bases and 2 bases, in that order; junction bases with no gene match: 5. The CDR3 here is CASSFETGGTYEQYF. The CDR3 nucleotides read TGCGCCAGCAGCTTTGAGACAGGGGGAACCTACGAGCAGTACTTC.

Many counts were recorded for this clonotype. The chain couples TRBV24-1 to TRBJ2-1; D unresolved. The V end was cut by 2 bases, the J end by 7 bases, with 14 bases between. Germline CDR1 is KGHDR and CDR2 is SFDVKD. This CDR3 comprises 15 residues. The CDR3 is CATSDSSRRPNEQFF. The CDR3, as DNA: TGTGCCACCAGTGATTCCTCCCGTAGGCCAAATGAGCAGTTCTTC.

V is TRBV28 and J is TRBJ2-3; 7 nucleotides agree with TRBD2. Losses at the gene ends were 4 bases for V and 0 bases for J; bases not matched to a gene: 10. Germline V gene sequence: CDR1 MDHEN, CDR2 SYDVKM. This CDR3 is 17 amino acids long. The CDR3 nucleotides read TGTGCCAGCAGTTCGCTAGCGGACCGTACTAGCACAGATACGCAGTATTTT. It is translated as CASSSLADRTSTDTQYF.

This clonotype was detected ten times or more. V is TRBV7-8 and J is TRBJ2-5, with TRBD1 matching 7 bases. Germline V gene lookup returns CDR1 SGHVS and CDR2 FQNEAQ. Trimming at V came to 6 bases and at J to 2 bases, leaving 6 bases not matched to a gene. This CDR3 has 14 residues. Here the CDR3 reads CASRPRGSQETQYF. For the CDR3, the DNA is TGTGCCAGCAGACCCAGGGGGTCTCAAGAGACCCAGTACTTC.

As for this clonotype: This likely stems from a read error, as it lies one base from a far larger clone. The rearrangement uses TRBV29-1 and TRBJ2-5; 10 bases fit TRBD2. The CDR3 runs to 12 residues. Trimming at V came to 7 bases and at J to 11 bases, leaving 10 bases not matched to a gene. CDR1 SQVTM and CDR2 ANQGSEA come from the germline V gene. Here the CDR3 DNA reads TGCAGCGGGAATAGCGGGAGGTCTGAGCAGTACTTC. It translates to CSGNSGRSEQYF.

This clonotype appeared many times. The V call is TRBV5-5, the J call TRBJ1-1; D is unclear. Deletions cut 4 bases from V and 1 base from J, with 8 bases between. The germline gives CDR1 SGHKS, CDR2 YYEKEE (reference sequence). CDR3 length: 13 residues. In nucleotides, the CDR3 is TGTGCCAGCAGCGCCGTGGGGAACACTGAAGCTTTCTTT. Translation gives CASSAVGNTEAFF.

This clonotype was detected a few times. V and J are TRBV5-5 and TRBJ2-5; D is undetermined. With 0 bases removed from V and 3 bases from J, the gap between germline ends came to 6 bases. Germline V gives CDR1 SGHKS, CDR2 YYEKEE (reference sequence). This CDR3 contains 13 residues. CDR3 nucleotide sequence: TGTGCCAGCAGCTTGGCGCCCAAAGAGACCCAGTACTTC. It codes for CASSLAPKETQYF. Full variable domain (outside the CDR3, taken from reference TRBV5-5 and TRBJ2-5): DAGVTQSPTHLIKTRGQQVTLRCSPISGHKSVSWYQQVLGQGPQFIFQYYEKEERGRGNFPDRFSARQFPNYSSELNVNALLLGDSALYLCASSLAPKETQYFGPGTRLLVL.

This clonotype came up many times. This sequence joins TRBV19 and TRBJ1-1; perhaps TRBD1 as D (5 bases). The CDR3 contains 13 residues. With 5 bases removed from V and 1 base from J, the gap between germline ends came to 8 bases. CDR1 is LNHDA, CDR2 SQIVND, per germline (reference sequence). The CDR3 nucleotides read TGTGCCAGTAGTCATCAGGGGAACACTGAAGCTTTCTTT. The encoded protein is CASSHQGNTEAFF.

To note about this clonotype: A far larger clone differs by one base, so this is likely a read error. The chain has TRBV5-4 and TRBJ2-1; perhaps TRBD2 as D (7 bases). The CDR3 is made up of 20 amino acids. Germline V gives CDR1 SGHNT, CDR2 YYREEE (reference sequence). The V end lost 4 bases, the J end lost 13 bases, and 39 bases lay between the germline ends. CDR3 sequence (DNA): TGTGCCAGCAGCCCCCCCCGCATGATAGGGGGAGGGCCCTTCGGGGAGACCCAGTTCTTC. This translates into CASSPPRMIGGGPFGETQFF. The complete variable domain, with remaining parts taken from reference TRBV5-4 and TRBJ2-1, reads ETGVTQSPTHLIKTRGQQVTLRCSSQSGHNTVSWYQQALGQGPQFIFQYYREEENGRGNFPPRFSGLQFPNYSSELNVNALELDDSALYLCASSPPRMIGGGPFGETQFFGPGTRLTVL.

There are many counts of this clonotype. The chain links TRBV6-2 or TRBV6-3 to TRBJ2-7, with 11 bases aligning to TRBD1. Trimming took 5 bases from V and 4 from J; bases not matched to a gene: 4. The germline CDR1 and CDR2 sequences are MNHEY and SVGEGT. CDR3 length: 14 residues. CDR3 region: CASSLGTGGYEQYF. In nucleotides, the CDR3 is TGTGCCAGCAGTCTCGGGACAGGGGGGTACGAGCAGTACTTC.

This clonotype came up many times. The V gene is TRBV6-1, the J gene TRBJ1-5; unclear D gene. V lost 3 bases and J 11 bases, leaving 11 bases between the germline ends. Germline CDR1 is MNHNS and CDR2 is SASEGT. This CDR3 is built from 12 residues. The CDR3 DNA reads as TGTGCCAGCAGTGACGGCGGCCCGACCCAGCATTTT. It codes for CASSDGGPTQHF.

This clonotype was picked up a small number of times. The rearrangement links TRBV27 to TRBJ2-7; 8 bases line up with TRBD1. CDR3 length: 16 amino acids. CDR1 and CDR2 (germline): MNHEY, SMNVEV (reference sequence). The V and J ends lost 5 bases and 0 bases, in that order; junction bases with no gene match: 9. The CDR3 DNA reads TGTGCCAGCAGTACCACCCCGGGACAGGCCTCCTACGAGCAGTACTTC. Translated, it gives CASSTTPGQASYEQYF.

This clonotype appeared many times. The chain employs TRBV7-7 and TRBJ2-5; TRBD1 agrees at 7 bases. CDR1 and CDR2 (germline): SSHAT, FNYEAQ (reference sequence). Trimming removed 5 bases from V and 1 base from J; junction bases left unmatched: 7. This CDR3 spans 15 amino acids. The DNA of the CDR3 is TGTGCCAGCAGCCGCTCGGGACAGCTCCAAGAGACCCAGTACTTC. This codes for CASSRSGQLQETQYF. The full variable domain, completed using reference TRBV7-7 and TRBJ2-5, is GAGVSQSPRYKVTKRGQDVTLRCDPISSHATLYWYQQALGQGPEFLTYFNYEAQPDKSGLPSDRFSAERPEGSISTLTIQRTEQRDSAMYRCASSRSGQLQETQYFGPGTRLLVL.

This clonotype appeared a single time. The V call is TRBV7-8, the J call TRBJ2-7; 9 positions match TRBD2. This CDR3 has 17 amino acids. Trimming cost V 1 base and J 2 bases; bases outside gene matches: 9. Germline V gives CDR1 SGHVS, CDR2 FQNEAQ. CDR3 sequence: CASSLDVGAGGAYEQYF. The CDR3 DNA reads as TGTGCCAGCAGCTTAGACGTGGGGGCGGGGGGGGCCTACGAGCAGTACTTC.

The V gene is TRBV28, the J gene TRBJ2-7; 7 positions agree with TRBD2. Looked up from germline, CDR1 is MDHEN and CDR2 is SYDVKM. The CDR3 totals 15 residues. The V and J ends lost 1 base and 4 bases, in that order; junction bases with no gene match: 7. In DNA, the CDR3 is TGTGCCAGCAGTTTATTTAGCGGGTCCTCGTACGAGCAGTACTTC. The encoded protein is CASSLFSGSSYEQYF.

This clonotype was counted many times. The chain links TRBV5-6 to TRBJ1-5; weak D call: TRBD1 (6 bases). CDR3 length equals 17 residues. Trimming stripped 0 bases from V and 0 bases from J, with 13 bases between. Germline V gives CDR1 SGHDT, CDR2 YYEEEE. For the CDR3, the DNA is TGTGCCAGCAGCTTGGCCGGGACAAGATATAGCAATCAGCCCCAGCATTTT. Protein product: CASSLAGTRYSNQPQHF. Complete variable domain (other parts from reference TRBV5-6 and TRBJ1-5): DAGVTQSPTHLIKTRGQQVTLRCSPKSGHDTVSWYQQALGQGPQFIFQYYEEEERQRGNFPDRFSGHQFPNYSSELNVNALLLGDSALYLCASSLAGTRYSNQPQHFGDGTRLSIL.